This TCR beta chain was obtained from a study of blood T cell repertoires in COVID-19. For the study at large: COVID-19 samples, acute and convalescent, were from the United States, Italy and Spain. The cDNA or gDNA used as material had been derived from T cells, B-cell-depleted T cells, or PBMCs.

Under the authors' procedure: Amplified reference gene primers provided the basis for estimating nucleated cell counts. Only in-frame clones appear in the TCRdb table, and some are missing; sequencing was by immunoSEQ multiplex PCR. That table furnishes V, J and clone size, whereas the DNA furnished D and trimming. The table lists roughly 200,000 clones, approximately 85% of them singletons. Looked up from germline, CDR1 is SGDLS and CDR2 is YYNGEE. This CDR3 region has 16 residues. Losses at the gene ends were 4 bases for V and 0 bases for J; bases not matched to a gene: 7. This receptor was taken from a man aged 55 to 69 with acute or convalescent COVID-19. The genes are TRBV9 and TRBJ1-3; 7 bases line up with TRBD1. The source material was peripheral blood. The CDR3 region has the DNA TGTGCCAGCAGCTCCCAGACAGGGCTCTCTGGAAACACCATATATTTT. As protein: CASSSQTGLSGNTIYF. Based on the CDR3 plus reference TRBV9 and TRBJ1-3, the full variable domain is DSGVTQTPKHLITATGQRVTLRCSPRSGDLSVYWYQQSLDQGLQFLIQYYNGEERAKGNILERFSAQQFPDLHSELNLSSLELGDSALYFCASSSQTGLSGNTIYFGEGSWLTVV.